Listed below are T cell receptor beta chains from one sample, sequenced in a study of cytomegalovirus exposure and HLA in healthy donors. The data were produced by immunoSEQ multiplex PCR, yet TCRdb's version contains in-frame clones alone and is incomplete. There are fewer than 70,000 clones in the sample, with less than 6% held by the top ten. Sequencing was carried out using PBMCs. The receptor set was obtained from a man aged 25 to 45 in good health and CMV-seropositive. CDR3s include the opening cysteine and the closing phenylalanine or tryptophan. A D gene is named only where the DNA matches it firmly.

d_call,j_call,v_call,cdr3_nt,cdr3_aa
-,TRBJ1-6,TRBV30,TGTGCCTGGAGTGTACGTCTCACAAATAATTCACCCCTCCACTTT,CAWSVRLTNNSPLHF
TRBD1,TRBJ2-6,TRBV25-1,TGTGCCAGCAGTAGGGACAGGGGGCGCTCTGGGGCCAACGTCCTGACTTTC,CASSRDRGRSGANVLTF
-,TRBJ2-7,TRBV6-5,TGTGCCAGCAGTTCCGCGGGACTGCACTCCTACGAGCAGTACTTC,CASSSAGLHSYEQYF
TRBD2,TRBJ2-1,TRBV27,TGTGCCAGCAGTTTATCGCGGGAGGGGTATGAGCAGTTCTTC,CASSLSREGYEQFF
TRBD2,TRBJ2-7,TRBV6-5,TGTGCCAGCTTCCCGGGACTAGCGGGGTCCTACGAGCAGTACTTC,CASFPGLAGSYEQYF
TRBD1,TRBJ1-2,TRBV15,TGTGCCACCAGCCCGGGGGACAGGAACTATGGCTACACCTTC,CATSPGDRNYGYTF
-,TRBJ1-1,TRBV5-1,TGCGCCAGCAGGAGGGAAACATTGAACACTGAAGCTTTCTTT,CASRRETLNTEAFF
-,TRBJ1-4,TRBV14,TGTGCCAGCAGCCAGTTCAGGGGAACAACTAATGAAAAACTGTTTTTT,CASSQFRGTTNEKLFF
-,TRBJ1-1,TRBV5-1,TGCGCCAGCAGCTCCGCGCGGGGGGCTAACACTGAAGCTTTCTTT,CASSSARGANTEAFF
TRBD1,TRBJ2-7,TRBV18,TGTGCCAGCTCACCTACGGGACAGGGTTCCTACGAGCAGTACTTC,CASSPTGQGSYEQYF
-,TRBJ2-1,TRBV28,TGTGCCAGCAGCTCTCGTAACCTAGCTTGCGAGCAGTTCTTC,CASSSRNLACEQFF
TRBD1,TRBJ1-2,TRBV7-9,TGTGCCAGCAGCTTAACAGGGGGAGACTATGGCTACACCTTC,CASSLTGGDYGYTF
TRBD1,TRBJ1-5,TRBV6-1,TGTGCCAGCAGTACAGGGGCTCTCGGCAATCAGCCCCAGCATTTT,CASSTGALGNQPQHF
-,TRBJ1-2,TRBV18,TGTGCCAGCTCACCACGCCAGGGACTAGGGAACTATGGCTACACCTTC,CASSPRQGLGNYGYTF
-,TRBJ1-6,TRBV2,TGTGCCAGCAGGACCCGGGGAGGGGTCAATTCACCCCTCCACTTT,CASRTRGGVNSPLHF
-,TRBJ1-1,TRBV19,TGTGCCAGTAAGTCGGTGACAGCCGATAACACTGAAGCTTTCTTT,CASKSVTADNTEAFF
-,TRBJ2-1,TRBV18,TGTGCCAGCTCACATGAGGTTTACAATGAGCAGTTCTTC,CASSHEVYNEQFF
TRBD1,TRBJ2-7,TRBV27,TGTGCCAGCACCGCGCACGGACAGGGGAGCCACGAGCAGTACTTC,CASTAHGQGSHEQYF
TRBD1,TRBJ1-1,TRBV7-3,TGTGCCAGCAATCGCCAGGGGGGTGGAGCCACTGAAGCTTTCTTT,CASNRQGGGATEAFF
TRBD1,TRBJ2-5,TRBV6-5,TGTGCCAGCAGTTACCAAAGGGACAGACTCCAAGAGACCCAGTACTTC,CASSYQRDRLQETQYF
TRBD1,TRBJ1-3,TRBV9,TGTGCCAGCAGCATAGGACAGGGGGCTGGAGGAAACACCATATATTTT,CASSIGQGAGGNTIYF
TRBD1,TRBJ2-7,TRBV19,TGTGCCAGTAGTATAGATGCAGGGGGATACGCCTACGAGCAGTACTTC,CASSIDAGGYAYEQYF
-,TRBJ2-7,TRBV4-1,TGCGCCAGCAGCCAGGTAGCCCCGGCCTCCTACGAGCAGTACTTC,CASSQVAPASYEQYF
-,TRBJ2-7,TRBV5-6,TGTGCCAGCAGCTTGCAGGGGACCTACGAGCAGTACTTC,CASSLQGTYEQYF
-,TRBJ2-4,TRBV11-3,TGTGCCAGCAGCTTAGATGGTGTATCGGGGGACATTCAGTACTTC,CASSLDGVSGDIQYF
TRBD1,TRBJ2-7,TRBV6-5,TGTGCCAGCAGACACGACAGGGGTGCCTACGAGCAGTACTTC,CASRHDRGAYEQYF
TRBD1,TRBJ1-2,TRBV6-1,TGTGCCAGCATTGATAGGGGGCGCGACTATGGCTACACCTTC,CASIDRGRDYGYTF
TRBD2,TRBJ2-1,TRBV12-5,TGTGCTAGTGGTTTCCGGACTAGCGGGAGTGGGTACAATGAGCAGTTCTTC,CASGFRTSGSGYNEQFF
-,TRBJ2-7,TRBV6-5,TGTGCCAGCAGTACAGGGGGGGGGCAGCAGTACTTC,CASSTGGGQQYF
-,TRBJ1-1,TRBV7-9,TGTGCCAGCAGTTTTCAGGGCACTGAAGCTTTCTTT,CASSFQGTEAFF
-,TRBJ1-1,TRBV4-2,TGTGCCAGCAGCCAAGATCTGCGGGGTCACACTGAAGCTTTCTTT,CASSQDLRGHTEAFF
TRBD2,TRBJ2-7,TRBV19,TGTGCCAGTAGTATAGCGGGAGGGCCCGAGCAGTACTTC,CASSIAGGPEQYF
-,TRBJ1-6,TRBV7-8,TGTGCCAGCAGCACACCCTACCGTGCGGGCATGGCGGGTTCACCCCTCCACTTT,CASSTPYRAGMAGSPLHF
-,TRBJ2-2,TRBV30,TGTGCCTGGAGGGGCCCAAAGAACACCGGGGAGCTGTTTTTT,CAWRGPKNTGELFF
TRBD2,TRBJ2-3,TRBV30,TGTGCCTGGAGCTTACTAGCGGGTGGCACAGATACGCAGTATTTT,CAWSLLAGGTDTQYF
-,TRBJ2-7,TRBV5-6,TGTGCCAGCAGCTTGGGAGGAACCGAGCAGTACTTC,CASSLGGTEQYF
TRBD1,TRBJ2-2,TRBV30,TGTGCCTGGAGTGGGGACAGGGGTGGCACCGGGGAGCTGTTTTTT,CAWSGDRGGTGELFF
-,TRBJ1-2,TRBV5-5,TGTGCCAGCAGCTTGAACTACCCCCCGGGCTACACCTTC,CASSLNYPPGYTF
-,TRBJ2-7,TRBV7-2,TGTGCCAGCAGCTTACGCGGCGTCGAGCAGTACTTC,CASSLRGVEQYF
TRBD2,TRBJ2-5,TRBV30,TGTGCCTGGAGTCTACTAGCGCAAGAGACCCAGTACTTC,CAWSLLAQETQYF
-,TRBJ1-5,TRBV6-6,TGTGCCAGCAGTCTCATCACTGATCAGCCCCAGCATTTT,CASSLITDQPQHF
TRBD1,TRBJ2-7,TRBV19,TGTGCCAGTAGTACAAAAGGACAGGGTTATACCTACGAGCAGTACTTC,CASSTKGQGYTYEQYF
TRBD1,TRBJ1-1,TRBV18,TGTGCCAGCTCACCCGAGGGACAGGGCCACTCTGAAGCTTTCTTT,CASSPEGQGHSEAFF
-,TRBJ1-1,TRBV6-5,TGTGCCAGCAGTTACTCGAACCAGATGAACACTGAAGCTTTCTTT,CASSYSNQMNTEAFF
TRBD1,TRBJ2-1,TRBV30,TGTGCCTGGAGTCCTGAAACAGGGGTGGGTGAGCAGTTCTTC,CAWSPETGVGEQFF
-,TRBJ2-1,TRBV30,TGTGCCAGGTCAAGGGGTAGCGGTGAGCAGTTCTTC,CARSRGSGEQFF
TRBD1,TRBJ2-7,TRBV5-4,TGTGCCAGCAGCCCTAGGACAGGCCCCTACGAGCAGTACTTC,CASSPRTGPYEQYF
-,TRBJ1-3,TRBV9,TGTGCCAGCAGCGGTGGGGCGGAAGGAAACACCATATATTTT,CASSGGAEGNTIYF
TRBD2,TRBJ2-3,TRBV9,TGTGCCAGCAGCGTGGTAGCGGGGGGACTCACAGATACGCAGTATTTT,CASSVVAGGLTDTQYF
-,TRBJ1-1,TRBV9,TGTGCCAGCAGCGTAGCTGGCACAACCGAAGCTTTCTTT,CASSVAGTTEAFF
-,TRBJ2-1,TRBV6-5,TGTGCCAGCACCTCAGTGGGCTCCTGGGATGAGCAGTTCTTC,CASTSVGSWDEQFF
TRBD1,TRBJ2-1,TRBV5-5,TGTGCCAGCAGCTGGGGGATAGGACAGGGTTACAATGAGCAGTTCTTC,CASSWGIGQGYNEQFF
TRBD2,TRBJ2-3,TRBV9,TGTGCCAGCAGCCCTCTAGCGGGAGGAGGCACAGATACGCAGTATTTT,CASSPLAGGGTDTQYF
-,TRBJ1-2,TRBV29-1,TGCAGCATTTGGGACAAGAACTATGGCTACACCTTC,CSIWDKNYGYTF
-,TRBJ2-1,TRBV7-8,TGTGCCAGCAGCTTAGGAGGCAGGGTGAAGAATGAGCAGTTCTTC,CASSLGGRVKNEQFF